This is a list of T cell receptor beta chains from one sample in a study of cytomegalovirus exposure and HLA in healthy donors. Clones were sequenced by immunoSEQ multiplex PCR, and TCRdb holds only the in-frame ones, with some missing. The sample yields around 80,000 clones, around 60% seen once. The specimen sequenced was PBMCs. The receptors shown here come from a male donor in good health and CMV-seropositive. Each CDR3 is given with its conserved first and last residue. Fields, in order: clone size, J gene, V gene, D gene, CDR3 DNA, CDR3 protein. D genes are given only for firm matches. Part of the rows lack a size; the others show once, few, many or a class for expanded clones.

>-|TRBJ1-1|TRBV4-1|-
TGCGCCAGCAGCCAGACACAGGGTGGGTCTGAAGCTTTCTTT
CASSQTQGGSEAFF
>medium-sized|TRBJ2-7|TRBV19|TRBD1
TGTGCCAGTGGACGAAGGACAGGGGCCTACGAGCAGTACTTC
CASGRRTGAYEQYF
>few|TRBJ2-5|TRBV29-1|-
TGCAGCGTTGAATACCCCCGGGGGACCCAGTACTTC
CSVEYPRGTQYF
>few|TRBJ2-7|TRBV7-8|TRBD2
TGTGCCAGCAGCTTTCCGGGGGGGTCTTACGAGCAGTACTTC
CASSFPGGSYEQYF
>-|TRBJ2-1|TRBV28|-
TGTGCCAGCAACACTGGCGGTCACAATGAGCAGTTCTTC
CASNTGGHNEQFF
>few|TRBJ2-3|TRBV29-1|-
TGCAGCGTTGACCGGCTAGCCCAGAGCACAGATACGCAGTATTTT
CSVDRLAQSTDTQYF
>-|TRBJ1-1|TRBV6-5|-
TGTGCCAGCAGGTTCAGGGGAAAGACTGAAGCTTTCTTT
CASRFRGKTEAFF
>-|TRBJ2-1|TRBV5-1|-
TGCGCCAGCAGCCCCTCAGCGGGCCTCAATGAGCAGTTCTTC
CASSPSAGLNEQFF
>-|TRBJ2-7|TRBV28|TRBD1
TGTGCCAGCAGTTCGCCGGGACAGGGGACCTACGAGCAGTACTTC
CASSSPGQGTYEQYF
>few|TRBJ2-5|TRBV7-9|TRBD2
TGTGCCAGCAGCGGGCAGCGGGGAGGCTTCCAAGAGACCCAGTACTTC
CASSGQRGGFQETQYF
>few|TRBJ1-6|TRBV5-1|TRBD1
TGCGCCAGCAGCTTAGACAGGGCCCACTCACCCCTCCACTTT
CASSLDRAHSPLHF
>-|TRBJ1-5|TRBV11-2|-
TGTGCCAGCAGCTTAGGGAGTGGCCAGCCCCAGCATTTT
CASSLGSGQPQHF
>-|TRBJ2-2|TRBV5-6|TRBD1
TGTGCCAGCAGCTTGGCACCAGGGGGCCCCGGGGAGCTGTTTTTT
CASSLAPGGPGELFF
>-|TRBJ2-5|TRBV30|-
TGTGCCTGGAGGCCCGGACTGCAAGAGACCCAGTACTTC
CAWRPGLQETQYF
>-|TRBJ2-1|TRBV5-1|-
TGCGCCAGCAGCCGGGACAAGTCACAGAGTGTGCCCTCCTACAATGAGCAGTTCTTC
CASSRDKSQSVPSYNEQFF
>-|TRBJ1-2|TRBV29-1|TRBD1
TGCAGCTTCTGGGGACAGGGCCGTGGCTACACCTTC
CSFWGQGRGYTF
>-|TRBJ1-3|TRBV5-1|-
TGCGCCAGCAGCTTGGTGGGGGCCGGGTTAGGAAACACCATATATTTT
CASSLVGAGLGNTIYF
>-|TRBJ2-4|TRBV5-1|-
TGCGCCAGCAGCCCGAAGGACACAGTCACTAACATTCAGTACTTC
CASSPKDTVTNIQYF
>few|TRBJ1-2|TRBV30|-
TGTGCCTGGAGTGAGGGGCTTGGGGGCTACACCTTC
CAWSEGLGGYTF
>-|TRBJ2-5|TRBV13|TRBD1
TGTGCCAGCAGCTTAGGGAACAGGGGTGCAGGAGAGACCCAGTACTTC
CASSLGNRGAGETQYF
>few|TRBJ2-7|TRBV28|-
TGTGCCAGCAGTTTAACAGCCTCCTACGAGCAGTACTTC
CASSLTASYEQYF
>-|TRBJ2-7|TRBV6-6|-
TGTGCCAGCAGTTTTGACAGGCTATCCTCCTACGAGCAGTACTTC
CASSFDRLSSYEQYF
>-|TRBJ1-5|TRBV6-1|-
TGTGCCAGCAGTGATGGGGGGGCACATAATCAGCCCCAGCATTTT
CASSDGGAHNQPQHF
>few|TRBJ1-1|TRBV9|-
TGTGCCAGCAGCGCGGTTTTCGGGGGGAACACTGAAGCTTTCTTT
CASSAVFGGNTEAFF
>-|TRBJ2-7|TRBV4-1|TRBD2
TGCGCCAGCAGCCGCCTTCTAGCGGGAGGTGGGTCCTACGAGCAGTACTTC
CASSRLLAGGGSYEQYF
>-|TRBJ1-6|TRBV6-1|-
TGTGCCAGCAGTGAAGGGGGGGGACGGGGAAATTCACCCCTCCACTTT
CASSEGGGRGNSPLHF
>-|TRBJ1-3|TRBV6-5|-
TGTGCCAGCAGTTACTCGTGGAGGTCTAATGGAAACACCATATATTTT
CASSYSWRSNGNTIYF
>few|TRBJ1-1|TRBV9|-
TGTGCCAGCAGTTTGGGGGCAGACCTTATGAACACTGAAGCTTTCTTT
CASSLGADLMNTEAFF
>-|TRBJ2-5|TRBV5-6|TRBD1
TGTGCCAGCAGCTTGGCGACAGGGGGAGAGACCCAGTACTTC
CASSLATGGETQYF
>few|TRBJ2-7|TRBV28|TRBD1
TGTGCCAGCTCCCCTCTCGGACAGGTAGGGTCCGAGCAGTACTTC
CASSPLGQVGSEQYF
>-|TRBJ1-5|TRBV28|-
TGTGCCAGCAGCCTAGGACAGTATGGTGATCAGCCCCAGCATTTT
CASSLGQYGDQPQHF